This entry describes one T cell receptor beta chain. Its specificity is unknown. This record belongs to a study of cytomegalovirus exposure and HLA in healthy donors. Whole-study findings and limits: According to reports, the classifier identified cytomegalovirus status with high specificity and sensitivity. Later analysis identified several of the most significant clusters that appeared linked to common viral pathogens.

This PCR relied on a set of 60 Vbeta primers and 13 Jbeta primers. In the original analysis: Roughly 10 million shared chains were among approximately 87 million unique TCR beta chains counted in a later analysis. Profiled with immunoSEQ multiplex PCR; TCRdb holds only in-frame clones, not every one. V and J calls and clone size are given by that table; D and trimming were obtained from the DNA. The data hold about 78,000 clones, with 55% to 75% observed a single time. V gave up 0 bases and J gave up 4 bases; unmatched junction bases: 4. CDR3 length: 14 residues. The germline V gene has CDR1 SQVTM and CDR2 ANQGSEA.

This TCR was recovered from a man under 40 in good health and CMV-seropositive. Sequencing was done on a sample of PBMCs. The chain links TRBV29-1 to TRBJ2-5; 8 bases agree with TRBD1. CDR3 loop: CSVEEDGQGETQYF. DNA of the CDR3: TGCAGCGTTGAAGAAGACGGACAGGGAGAGACCCAGTACTTC.